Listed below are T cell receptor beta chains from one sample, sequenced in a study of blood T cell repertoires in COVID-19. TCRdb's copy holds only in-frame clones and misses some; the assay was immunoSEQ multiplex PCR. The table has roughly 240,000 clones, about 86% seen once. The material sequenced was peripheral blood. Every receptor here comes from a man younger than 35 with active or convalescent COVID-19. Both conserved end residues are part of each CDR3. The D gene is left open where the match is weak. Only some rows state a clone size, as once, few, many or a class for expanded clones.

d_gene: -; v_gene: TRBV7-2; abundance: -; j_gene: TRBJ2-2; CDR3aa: CASSRSNRETGELFF; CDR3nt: TGTGCCAGCAGCAGATCGAACCGGGAGACCGGGGAGCTGTTTTTT
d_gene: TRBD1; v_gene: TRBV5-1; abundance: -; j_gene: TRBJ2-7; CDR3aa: CASRLTPGQGGEQYF; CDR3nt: TGCGCCAGCAGACTAACCCCGGGACAGGGAGGGGAGCAGTACTTC
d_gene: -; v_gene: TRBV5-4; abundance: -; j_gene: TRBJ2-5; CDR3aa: CASSRSQETQYF; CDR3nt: TGTGCCAGCAGTCGTAGCCAAGAGACCCAGTACTTC
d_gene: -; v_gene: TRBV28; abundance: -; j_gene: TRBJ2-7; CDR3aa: CAVRDHIYEQYF; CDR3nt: TGTGCCGTGCGGGACCACATCTACGAGCAGTACTTC
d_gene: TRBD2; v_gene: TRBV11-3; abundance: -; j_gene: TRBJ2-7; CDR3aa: CASSFSTSGAYEQYF; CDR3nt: TGTGCCAGCAGCTTCTCGACTAGCGGAGCCTACGAGCAGTACTTC
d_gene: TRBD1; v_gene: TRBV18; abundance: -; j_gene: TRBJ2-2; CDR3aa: CASSPRGRDYGTGELFF; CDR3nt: TGTGCCAGCTCACCCAGGGGGCGCGATTACGGCACCGGGGAGCTGTTTTTT
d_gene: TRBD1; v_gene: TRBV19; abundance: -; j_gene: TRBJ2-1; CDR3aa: CASSSNRGIEQFF; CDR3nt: TGTGCCAGTAGTTCGAACAGGGGGATTGAGCAGTTCTTC
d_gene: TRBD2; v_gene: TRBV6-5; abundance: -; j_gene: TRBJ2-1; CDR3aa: CASSYNGGASNEQFF; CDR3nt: TGTGCCAGCAGTTACAACGGGGGGGCCAGCAATGAGCAGTTCTTC
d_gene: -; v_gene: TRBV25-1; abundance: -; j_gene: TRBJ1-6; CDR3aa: CASSDGSPLHF; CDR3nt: TGTGCCAGCAGTGATGGCTCACCCCTCCACTTT
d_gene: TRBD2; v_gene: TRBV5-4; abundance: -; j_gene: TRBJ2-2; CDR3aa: CASKRGEVNGELFF; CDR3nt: TGTGCCAGCAAGCGGGGGGAAGTGAACGGGGAGCTGTTTTTT
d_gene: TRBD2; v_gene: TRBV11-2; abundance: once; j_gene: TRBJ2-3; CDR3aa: CASASSASGEIDTQYF; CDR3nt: TGTGCCAGCGCCTCTTCCGCTAGCGGCGAGATAGATACGCAGTATTTT
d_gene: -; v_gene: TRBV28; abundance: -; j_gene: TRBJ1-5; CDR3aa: CASSYGSGVQPQHF; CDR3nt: TGTGCCAGCAGTTATGGGTCGGGGGTGCAGCCCCAGCATTTT
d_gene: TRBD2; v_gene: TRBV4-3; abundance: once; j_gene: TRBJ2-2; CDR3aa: CASSQQREGYGELFF; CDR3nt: TGCGCCAGCAGCCAGCAGCGGGAGGGCTACGGGGAGCTGTTTTTT
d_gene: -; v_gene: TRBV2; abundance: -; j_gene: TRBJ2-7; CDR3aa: CATRRPGHTYEQYF; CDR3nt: TGTGCCACCCGACGACCGGGACATACCTACGAGCAGTACTTC
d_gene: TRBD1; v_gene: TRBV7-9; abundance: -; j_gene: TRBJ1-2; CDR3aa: CASSPTGTGAFLYGYTF; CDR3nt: TGTGCCAGCAGCCCTACCGGGACAGGGGCCTTTCTCTATGGCTACACCTTC
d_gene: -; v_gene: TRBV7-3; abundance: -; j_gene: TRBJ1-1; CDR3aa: CASSLSGGDTEAFF; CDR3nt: TGTGCCAGCAGCTTAAGCGGGGGCGACACTGAAGCTTTCTTT
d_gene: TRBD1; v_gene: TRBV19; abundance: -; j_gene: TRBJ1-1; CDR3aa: CASNVRTGYRTWNTEAFF; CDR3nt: TGTGCCAGTAATGTCCGGACAGGGTATCGGACATGGAACACTGAAGCTTTCTTT
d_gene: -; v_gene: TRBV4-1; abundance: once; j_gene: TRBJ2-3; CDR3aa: CASGGTYSTDTQYF; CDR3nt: TGCGCCAGCGGGGGGACCTATAGCACAGATACGCAGTATTTT
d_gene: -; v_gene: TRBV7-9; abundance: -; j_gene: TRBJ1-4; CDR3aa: CASSRTQDYREKLFF; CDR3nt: TGTGCCAGCAGCCGAACCCAGGACTACCGTGAAAAACTGTTTTTT
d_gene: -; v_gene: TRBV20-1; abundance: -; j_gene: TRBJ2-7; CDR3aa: CSASSLRGAHHEQYF; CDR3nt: TGCAGTGCTAGTTCTCTCCGGGGGGCCCACCACGAGCAGTACTTC
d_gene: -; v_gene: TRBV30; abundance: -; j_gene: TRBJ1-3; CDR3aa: CAWSRTAQSSGNTIYF; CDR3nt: TGTGCCTGGAGTCGGACTGCCCAGAGCTCTGGAAACACCATATATTTT
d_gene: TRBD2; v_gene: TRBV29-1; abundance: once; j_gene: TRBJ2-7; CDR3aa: CSVETSGRLNEQYF; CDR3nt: TGCAGCGTGGAGACTAGCGGGAGACTGAACGAGCAGTACTTC
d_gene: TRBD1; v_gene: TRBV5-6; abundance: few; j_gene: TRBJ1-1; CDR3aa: CASKETGGTATEAFF; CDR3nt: TGTGCCAGCAAAGAGACAGGGGGAACGGCCACTGAAGCTTTCTTT
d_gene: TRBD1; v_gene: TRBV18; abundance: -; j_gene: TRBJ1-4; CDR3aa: CASSSDRPEKLFF; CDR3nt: TGTGCCAGCTCATCGGACAGGCCTGAAAAACTGTTTTTT
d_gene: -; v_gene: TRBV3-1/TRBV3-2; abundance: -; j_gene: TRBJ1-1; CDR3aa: CASSQERAEAFF; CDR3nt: TGTGCCAGCAGCCAAGAGAGGGCAGAAGCTTTCTTT
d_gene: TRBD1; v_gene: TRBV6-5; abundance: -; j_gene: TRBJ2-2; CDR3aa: CASRHRDRVAGELFF; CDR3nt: TGTGCCAGCAGGCACCGGGACAGGGTGGCCGGGGAGCTGTTTTTT
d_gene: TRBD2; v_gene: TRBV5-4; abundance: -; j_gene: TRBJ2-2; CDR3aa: CASVLADTGELFF; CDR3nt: TGTGCCAGCGTCCTAGCGGACACCGGGGAGCTGTTTTTT
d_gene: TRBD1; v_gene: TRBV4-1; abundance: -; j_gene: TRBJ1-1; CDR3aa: CASRGTGMNTEAFF; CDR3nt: TGCGCCAGCAGGGGGACAGGGATGAACACTGAAGCTTTCTTT
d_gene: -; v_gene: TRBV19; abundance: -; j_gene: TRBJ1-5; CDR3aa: CATCSLAQLSNQPQHF; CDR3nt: TGTGCCACCTGCTCGCTGGCACAGTTGAGCAATCAGCCCCAGCATTTT
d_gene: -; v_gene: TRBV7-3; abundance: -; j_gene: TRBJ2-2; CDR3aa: CASSPSRGITNTGELFF; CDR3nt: TGTGCCAGCAGCCCCTCTAGGGGGATTACGAACACCGGGGAGCTGTTTTTT
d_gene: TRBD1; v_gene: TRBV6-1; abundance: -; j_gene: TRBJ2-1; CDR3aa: CASSDLDRGPSEQFF; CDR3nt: TGTGCCAGCAGTGACCTGGACAGGGGGCCGAGTGAGCAGTTCTTC
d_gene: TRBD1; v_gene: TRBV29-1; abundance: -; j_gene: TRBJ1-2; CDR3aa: CSVRDSQSYGYTF; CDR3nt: TGCAGCGTTCGGGACAGCCAATCCTATGGCTACACCTTC
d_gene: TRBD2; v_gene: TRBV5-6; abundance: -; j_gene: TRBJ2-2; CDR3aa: CASSSSTSGFSGELFF; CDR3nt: TGTGCCAGCAGCTCCTCGACTAGCGGGTTCTCCGGGGAGCTGTTTTTT
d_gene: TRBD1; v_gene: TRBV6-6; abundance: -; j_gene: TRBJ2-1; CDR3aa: CASTPEGGSHNEQFF; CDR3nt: TGTGCCAGCACCCCGGAAGGGGGCTCCCACAATGAGCAGTTCTTC
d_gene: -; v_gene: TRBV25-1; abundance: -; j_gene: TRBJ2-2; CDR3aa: CASSELGAVGQAGELFF; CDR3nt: TGTGCCAGCAGTGAATTGGGGGCGGTGGGGCAGGCCGGGGAGCTGTTTTTT
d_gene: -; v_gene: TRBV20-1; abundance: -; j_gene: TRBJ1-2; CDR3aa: CSAGLSYGYTF; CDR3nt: TGCAGTGCTGGACTTTCCTATGGCTACACCTTC
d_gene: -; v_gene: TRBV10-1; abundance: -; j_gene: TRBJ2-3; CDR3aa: CASSVARSTDTQYF; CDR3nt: TGCGCCAGCAGTGTCGCTAGGTCGACAGATACGCAGTATTTT
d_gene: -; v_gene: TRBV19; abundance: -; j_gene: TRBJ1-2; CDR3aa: CASSIVGGISGYTF; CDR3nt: TGTGCCAGTAGTATAGTAGGAGGGATAAGTGGCTACACCTTC
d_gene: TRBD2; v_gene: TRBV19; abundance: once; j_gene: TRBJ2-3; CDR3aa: CASSLPPRSGGTSTDTQYF; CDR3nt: TGTGCCAGTAGTCTCCCCCCCCGTAGCGGGGGGACTAGCACAGATACGCAGTATTTT
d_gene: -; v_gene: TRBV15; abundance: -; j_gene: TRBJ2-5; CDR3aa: CATSRTQETQYF; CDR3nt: TGTGCCACCAGCAGGACTCAAGAGACCCAGTACTTC
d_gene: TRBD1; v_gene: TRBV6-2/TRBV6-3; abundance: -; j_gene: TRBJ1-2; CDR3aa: CASSYPGGHGYTF; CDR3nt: TGTGCCAGCAGTTACCCAGGGGGTCATGGCTACACCTTC
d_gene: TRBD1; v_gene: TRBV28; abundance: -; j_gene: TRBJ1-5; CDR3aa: CASSFYPRDSRWSNQPQHF; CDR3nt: TGTGCCAGCAGTTTCTACCCCCGGGACAGCAGATGGAGCAATCAGCCCCAGCATTTT
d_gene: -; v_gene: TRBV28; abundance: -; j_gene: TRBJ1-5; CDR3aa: CASSLGNSRVPNQPQHF; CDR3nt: TGTGCCAGCAGTTTAGGAAATTCCAGGGTCCCAAATCAGCCCCAGCATTTT
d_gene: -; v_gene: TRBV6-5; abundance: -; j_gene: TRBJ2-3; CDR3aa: CASSFDSYSTDTQYF; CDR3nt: TGTGCCAGCAGTTTTGACTCCTACAGCACAGATACGCAGTATTTT
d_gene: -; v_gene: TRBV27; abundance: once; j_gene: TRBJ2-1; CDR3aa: CASSTARFPYNEQFF; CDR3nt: TGTGCCAGCAGTACCGCCCGGTTTCCCTACAATGAGCAGTTCTTC
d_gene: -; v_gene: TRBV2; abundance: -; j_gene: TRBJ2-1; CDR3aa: CASGDFQNSHNEQFF; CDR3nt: TGTGCCAGCGGAGATTTCCAAAATTCCCACAATGAGCAGTTCTTC
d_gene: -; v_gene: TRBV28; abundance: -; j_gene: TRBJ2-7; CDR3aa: CASSSFSGSYEQYF; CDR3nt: TGTGCCAGCAGTTCATTCAGCGGCTCCTACGAGCAGTACTTC
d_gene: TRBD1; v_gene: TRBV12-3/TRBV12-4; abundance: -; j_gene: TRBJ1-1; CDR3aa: CASSLEGAFEAFF; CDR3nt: TGTGCCAGCAGCCTGGAGGGGGCGTTTGAAGCTTTCTTT
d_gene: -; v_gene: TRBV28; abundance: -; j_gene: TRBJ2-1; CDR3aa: CASSSHVDEQFF; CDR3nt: TGTGCCAGCAGTTCACACGTCGATGAGCAGTTCTTC
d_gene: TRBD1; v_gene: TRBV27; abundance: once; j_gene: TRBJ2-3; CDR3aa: CASSLRVGDRSTDTQYF; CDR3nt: TGTGCCAGCAGTTTACGGGTGGGGGACAGAAGCACAGATACGCAGTATTTT
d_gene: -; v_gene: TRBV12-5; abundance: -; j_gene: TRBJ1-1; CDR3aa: CASGLVRTDTLDLNTEAFF; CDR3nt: TGTGCTAGTGGTTTGGTACGCACGGACACGCTAGACCTGAACACTGAAGCTTTCTTT
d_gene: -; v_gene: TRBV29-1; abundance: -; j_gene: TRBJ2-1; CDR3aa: CSVEEQGRNEQFF; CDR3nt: TGCAGCGTTGAAGAACAGGGTCGCAATGAGCAGTTCTTC
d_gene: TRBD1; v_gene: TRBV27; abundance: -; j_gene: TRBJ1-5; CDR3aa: CASRSRQGGYQPQHF; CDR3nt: TGTGCCAGCAGAAGCCGACAGGGCGGTTATCAGCCCCAGCATTTT
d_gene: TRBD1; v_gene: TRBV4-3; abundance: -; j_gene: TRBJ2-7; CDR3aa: CASSNTGGEQYF; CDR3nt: TGCGCCAGCAGCAATACAGGGGGCGAGCAGTACTTC
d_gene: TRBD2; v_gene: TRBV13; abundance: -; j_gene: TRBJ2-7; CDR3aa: CASSLAGLAGGSSYEQYF; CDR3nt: TGTGCCAGCAGCTTAGCCGGACTAGCGGGGGGGTCCTCCTACGAGCAGTACTTC
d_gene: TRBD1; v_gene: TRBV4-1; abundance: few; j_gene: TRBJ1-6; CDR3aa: CASSQGTGALNSPLHF; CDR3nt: TGCGCCAGCAGCCAGGGGACAGGGGCCCTCAATTCACCCCTCCACTTT
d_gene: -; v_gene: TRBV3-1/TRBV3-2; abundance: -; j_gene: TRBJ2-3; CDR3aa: CASSQAPGTDTQYF; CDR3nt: TGTGCCAGCAGCCAAGCTCCAGGGACAGATACGCAGTATTTT